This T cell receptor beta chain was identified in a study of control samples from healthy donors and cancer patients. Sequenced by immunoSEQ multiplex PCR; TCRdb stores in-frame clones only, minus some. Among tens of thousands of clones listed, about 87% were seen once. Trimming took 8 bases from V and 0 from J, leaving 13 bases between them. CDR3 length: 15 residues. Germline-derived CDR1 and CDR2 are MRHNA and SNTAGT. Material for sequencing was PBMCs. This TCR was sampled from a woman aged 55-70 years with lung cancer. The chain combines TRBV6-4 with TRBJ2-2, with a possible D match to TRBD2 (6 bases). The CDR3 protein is CASSPGVSNTGELFF. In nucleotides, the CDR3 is TGTGCCAGCTCGCCGGGGGTGTCGAACACCGGGGAGCTGTTTTTT.